Listed here are 22 T cell receptor beta chains from one sample, sequenced in a study of T cells in Graves' hyperthyroidism and ophthalmopathy. The source material, RNA transcripts, was used to amplify TCR beta CDR3 regions. First-round RT-PCR targeting the TCR CDR3 was performed with the HTBI primer set. TCRdb reanalysed the multiplex PCR reads using MiXCR and keeps one entry per CDR3 protein. The sample shows around 260,000 distinct CDR3 sequences, about 25% of them seen only once. Source material: blood. The receptors were gathered from a man in his forties with Graves' hyperthyroidism that later progressed to Graves' ophthalmopathy.

This clonotype has a count of ten or more. V gene TRBV6-2 or TRBV6-3 combines with J gene TRBJ2-7; D unclear. CDR1 is MNHEY, CDR2 SVGEGT, per germline. The CDR3 totals 16 residues. V lost 8 bases and J lost 4, with 24 bases in between. CDR3 loop: CASRTARGLLKYEQYF. CDR3 in DNA: TGTGCCAGCCGAACCGCCCGTGGGCTCCTCAAATACGAGCAGTACTTC.

The genes are TRBV12-3 or TRBV12-4 and TRBJ1-5, with D uncertain. The CDR3 length is 18 residues. With 2 bases removed from V and 7 bases from J, the gap between germline ends came to 24 bases. Here the CDR3 DNA reads TGTGCCAGCAGTTTAAAGCTCCTTCAAGGTCGGTTTAACCAGCCCCAGCATTTT. It specifies CASSLKLLQGRFNQPQHF.

This clonotype was detected many times. The V gene is TRBV18, the J gene TRBJ1-1; 7 bases are shared with TRBD1. Per the germline V gene, CDR1 is KGHSH and CDR2 is LQKENI. V lost 2 bases to trimming and J lost 10 bases; unmatched junction nucleotides: 7. The CDR3 contains 13 residues. DNA of the CDR3: TGTGCCAGCTCACCAGGACAGGAAGGGGGAGCTTTCTTT. The encoded protein is CASSPGQEGGAFF.

This clonotype was seen repeatedly, ten times or more. The chain combines TRBV18 with TRBJ2-7; 13 bases match TRBD2. The CDR3 has 16 amino acids. Germline trimming cut 6 bases from V and 3 bases from J; bases unmatched to any gene: 8. Germline V gene lookup returns CDR1 KGHSH and CDR2 LQKENI. CDR3 nucleotide sequence: TGTGCCAGCTCCAATACGGGACTAGCGGGGAACTACGAGCAGTACTTC. Encoded protein: CASSNTGLAGNYEQYF.

This clonotype was counted ten times or more. The CDR3 sequence is CASSFDRYQETQYF. The CDR3 region has the DNA TGTGCCAGCAGCTTCGACAGGTACCAAGAGACCCAGTACTTC. This sequence joins TRBV14 and TRBJ2-5; perhaps TRBD1 as D (6 bases). The germline CDR1 and CDR2 sequences are SGHDN and FVKESK. V lost 5 bases to trimming and J lost 0 bases, with 10 bases between them. This CDR3 is 14 amino acids long.

This clonotype was seen at least ten times. The rearrangement links TRBV7-8 to TRBJ2-6; D possibly corresponds to TRBD2 (6 bases). CDR1 is SGHVS and CDR2 is FQNEAQ in the germline V gene. The CDR3 spans 17 residues. The ends were cut back, 3 bases at V and 1 base at J, with 13 bases in the middle. CDR3: CASSFGGIGSGANVLTF. The CDR3 DNA reads as TGTGCCAGCAGCTTTGGAGGGATTGGTTCTGGGGCCAACGTCCTGACTTTC.

This clonotype was recorded only once. The V and J genes are TRBV6-2 or TRBV6-3 and TRBJ1-1, with D uncertain. In germline, CDR1 is MNHEY, CDR2 SVGEGT. V shed 8 bases and J shed 0 bases, with 13 bases lying between them. This CDR3 comprises 14 residues. The CDR3 here is CASGPWGMNTEAFF. The DNA of the CDR3 is TGTGCCAGCGGACCATGGGGAATGAACACTGAAGCTTTCTTT.

This clonotype occurred many times. This CDR3 is CASSPAGSEAFF. The CDR3 coding sequence is TGTGCCAGCAGCCCCGCGGGTTCTGAAGCTTTCTTT. The chain joins TRBV28 to TRBJ1-1; D unresolved. V gave up 6 bases and J gave up 6 bases, with 11 bases separating them. The germline V gene encodes CDR1 MDHEN and CDR2 SYDVKM. The CDR3 covers 12 residues.

The rearrangement joins TRBV9 to TRBJ1-6; D may be TRBD1 (5 bases). The V and J ends lost 0 bases and 9 bases respectively, with 7 bases between them. Germline loops: CDR1 SGDLS, CDR2 YYNGEE. The CDR3 extends over 13 amino acids. The CDR3 reads CASSVAGASPLHF. For the CDR3, the DNA is TGTGCCAGCAGCGTAGCCGGGGCTTCACCCCTCCACTTT. Full variable domain (outside the CDR3, taken from reference TRBV9 and TRBJ1-6): DSGVTQTPKHLITATGQRVTLRCSPRSGDLSVYWYQQSLDQGLQFLIQYYNGEERAKGNILERFSAQQFPDLHSELNLSSLELGDSALYFCASSVAGASPLHFGNGTRLTVT.

This clonotype was observed at least ten times. The V call is TRBV27, the J call TRBJ1-3; TRBD1 matches 10 bases. This CDR3 contains 15 residues. V was pared by 3 bases and J by 2 bases, with 1 base of the junction left unmatched. The germline gives CDR1 MNHEY, CDR2 SMNVEV (reference sequence). CDR3 bases: TGTGCCAGCAGTTTGACAGGGGGCCCTGGAAACACCATATATTTT. The encoded protein is CASSLTGGPGNTIYF.

This clonotype was detected ten times or more. The chain has TRBV10-2 and TRBJ1-3; D is uncertain. Trimming removed 8 bases at V and 0 bases at J, with 8 bases between. Germline V CDR1 and CDR2: WSHSY, SAAADI. This CDR3 has 13 residues. The CDR3 DNA sequence: TGCGCCAGCTTCTCGGGCTCTGGAAACACCATATATTTT. Its translation is CASFSGSGNTIYF.

This clonotype appeared many times. The V and J genes are TRBV6-1 and TRBJ2-7; unclear D gene. The V end was cut by 6 bases, the J end by 2 bases, with 14 bases between. The germline gives CDR1 MNHNS, CDR2 SASEGT. The CDR3 loop spans 14 amino acids. CDR3 loop: CASSPTTQTYEQYF. CDR3 in DNA: TGTGCCAGCAGCCCTACGACACAAACCTACGAGCAGTACTTC.

The chain employs TRBV20-1 and TRBJ2-7; D is possibly TRBD2 (7 bases). The CDR3 runs 13 residues. Germline V lookup: CDR1 DFQATT, CDR2 SNEGSKA (reference sequence). V gave up 1 base and J gave up 2 bases, with 9 bases separating them. In DNA, the CDR3 is TGCAGTGCTAGAGTGGGGGGGCCCTACGAGCAGTACTTC. This translates into CSARVGGPYEQYF.

In this sample, this clonotype turned up many times. This chain links TRBV6-1 with TRBJ2-5; 11 bases match TRBD1. This CDR3 is 17 amino acids long. Germline CDR1 and CDR2: MNHNS and SASEGT. V was clipped by 4 bases and J by 3 bases; unmatched bases: 10. DNA for the CDR3: TGTGCCAGCAGTGTGATTATTGGGACAGGGGGAGAAGAGACCCAGTACTTC. This codes for CASSVIIGTGGEETQYF.

This clonotype has just one count. The rearrangement joins TRBV5-1 to TRBJ1-2; D unresolved. The CDR3 is 15 residues long. The germline V gene has CDR1 SGHRS and CDR2 YFSETQ. V was pared by 1 base and J by 8 bases, with 18 bases between. CDR3 sequence reads: CASSLYGSGERGYTF. CDR3 in DNA: TGCGCCAGCAGCTTGTATGGAAGCGGGGAGCGGGGCTACACCTTC.

This clonotype was counted many times. The chain employs TRBV9 and TRBJ1-1, with a possible D match to TRBD1 (5 bases). Trimming removed 4 bases at V and 5 bases at J, with 15 bases between. Germline values: CDR1 SGDLS, CDR2 YYNGEE. CDR3 size: 14 residues. CDR3 sequence (DNA): TGTGCCAGCAGCCCGATTCCCAGGGCGACTGAAGCTTTCTTT. Translated: CASSPIPRATEAFF.

In its sample, this clonotype was seen many times. The chain recombines TRBV6-5 with TRBJ1-1; D gene uncertain. CDR3 length equals 11 residues. The germline V and J ends were trimmed by 7 bases and 1 base, with 4 bases remaining between them. Germline loops: CDR1 MNHEY, CDR2 SVGAGI. The CDR3 loop is CASKRNTEAFF. In nucleotides, the CDR3 is TGTGCCAGCAAACGGAACACTGAAGCTTTCTTT.

The chain joins TRBV6-5 to TRBJ2-5, with 9 positions matching TRBD1. V gave up 7 bases and J gave up 7 bases; unmatched junction bases: 10. Germline CDR1 and CDR2: MNHEY and SVGAGI. The CDR3 consists of 14 residues. The CDR3, as DNA: TGTGCCAGCACTTCGGGACAGGGCGCGGGGACCCAGTACTTC. Translated: CASTSGQGAGTQYF.

The CDR3 bases are TGCGCCAGCAGCCAAAGGGGGTCAGCCACTCTTGGGGCCAACGTCCTGACTTTC. Residues: CASSQRGSATLGANVLTF. The gene calls are TRBV4-3 and TRBJ2-6; D is perhaps TRBD1 (6 bases). The ends were cut back, 2 bases at V and 3 bases at J, with 17 bases in the middle. This CDR3 spans 18 amino acids. Germline V gives CDR1 LGHNA, CDR2 YSLEER.

The chain's CDR3 is CASSQDRTGTQGAGSYEQYF. For the CDR3, the DNA is TGTGCCAGCAGCCAAGACAGAACCGGGACCCAGGGCGCAGGCTCCTACGAGCAGTACTTC. The gene calls are TRBV4-2 and TRBJ2-7; possibly TRBD1 or TRBD2 for D (5 bases each). Germline CDR1 and CDR2: LGHNA and YNFKEQ. The CDR3 has 20 amino acids. V was clipped by 0 bases and J by 0 bases, with 24 bases between them.

Many counts were recorded for this clonotype. The rearrangement uses TRBV7-2 and TRBJ2-3; TRBD1 is a possible D gene (6 bases). V gave up 11 bases and J gave up 5 bases, with 14 bases separating them. The CDR3 runs to 12 residues. Germline-derived CDR1 and CDR2 are SGHTA and FQGNSA. This CDR3 is CADRLGLDTQYF. CDR3 DNA sequence: TGTGCCGACAGGCTTGGGCTAGATACGCAGTATTTT.

Many counts were recorded for this clonotype. The chain employs TRBV4-1 and TRBJ1-1, with TRBD1 matching over 9 bases. The CDR3 is 16 residues long. Losses at the gene ends were 2 bases for V and 1 base for J; bases not matched to a gene: 5. Germline V gene sequence: CDR1 MGHRA, CDR2 YSYEKL. The CDR3 DNA is TGCGCCAGCAGCCAACTCCCGGGACAGGGGAACACTGAAGCTTTCTTT. It yields the protein CASSQLPGQGNTEAFF.